This T cell receptor (beta chain) was recorded in a study of T cells in Graves' hyperthyroidism and ophthalmopathy. The germline V gene has CDR1 MGHRA and CDR2 YSYEKL. CDR3 length: 16 amino acids. Trimming shortened V by 0 bases and J by 0 bases, and 12 bases separated the two germline ends. From RNA transcripts, TCR beta CDR3 regions were amplified. The TCR CDR3 first-round RT-PCR relied on the HTBI primer set. TCRdb reprocessed the multiplex PCR reads with MiXCR, giving one entry per CDR3 protein. The repertoire holds approximately 300,000 distinct CDR3 sequences, with roughly a fifth as singletons.

Source material: blood. The chain uses TRBV4-1 and TRBJ2-7, with D perhaps TRBD1 (5 bases). This clonotype was sampled from a man aged 45 to 65 with Graves' ophthalmopathy. The CDR3 region is CASSQDPAGLSYEQYF. The DNA for the CDR3 is TGCGCCAGCAGCCAAGATCCCGCAGGGCTCTCCTACGAGCAGTACTTC.